The 28 T cell receptor beta chains listed next were all sequenced from one sample in a study of regulatory T cells in long-lasting Graves disease. As for time point: newly diagnosed GD, antithyroid drugs for less than 3 months. The TCR library was made from RNA extracted from PBMCs. Investigators prepared the TCR beta libraries by applying iRepertoire HTBI primers and Arm-PCR of CDR3 regions. TCRdb recomputed calls from the multiplex PCR reads with MiXCR, one row per CDR3 protein. The sample lists over 200,000 distinct CDR3 sequences, around a sixth occurring once. These same data were also listed under a study on T cells in Graves' hyperthyroidism and ophthalmopathy.

Sequenced material: peripheral blood mononuclear cells (PBMCs), taken at new diagnosis, from a patient treated with antithyroid drugs. These receptors were collected from a young woman with Graves disease.

This clonotype came up many times. The V call is TRBV20-1, the J call TRBJ2-7, with D possibly matching TRBD2 (5 bases). Germline V CDR1 and CDR2: DFQATT, SNEGSKA (reference sequence). This CDR3 has 13 residues. V shed 4 bases and J shed 2 bases, with 12 bases lying between them. The CDR3 spells CSAITGETYEQYF. The DNA of the CDR3 is TGCAGTGCTATAACCGGGGAGACCTACGAGCAGTACTTC.

This clonotype occurred once. V gene TRBV7-2 combines with J gene TRBJ2-2; 7 bases match TRBD2. The junction had 3 bases not matched to a gene; V was cut back by 1 base and J by 4 bases. This CDR3 has 15 amino acids. Germline V lookup: CDR1 SGHTA, CDR2 FQGNSA. CDR3 DNA sequence: TGTGCCAGCAGCTTAGGAGCGGGGTTCACCGGGGAGCTGTTTTTT. Protein sequence: CASSLGAGFTGELFF.

In this sample, this clonotype turned up many times. The chain links TRBV6-1 to TRBJ2-2; weak D call: TRBD2 (6 bases). The CDR3 is made up of 16 amino acids. V was shortened by 7 bases and J by 2 bases, with 17 bases between the two germline ends. The germline V gene encodes CDR1 MNHNS and CDR2 SASEGT. CDR3 DNA sequence: TGTGCCAGCAAGACCCGGGACGGACTAAACACCGGGGAGCTGTTTTTT. Translation: CASKTRDGLNTGELFF.

This clonotype was picked up many times. The rearrangement uses TRBV20-1 and TRBJ1-1, with D hard to call. The germline CDR1 and CDR2 sequences are DFQATT and SNEGSKA (reference sequence). This CDR3 contains 14 residues. V shed 3 bases and J shed 1 base, with 12 bases lying between them. The DNA for the CDR3 is TGCAGTGCTAGTGACACGGAGGGGAACACTGAAGCTTTCTTT. This encodes CSASDTEGNTEAFF.

There are many counts of this clonotype. The chain recombines TRBV6-1 with TRBJ1-1, with D maybe TRBD1 (6 bases). V was pared by 4 bases and J by 7 bases, with 31 bases between. The germline CDR1 and CDR2 sequences are MNHNS and SASEGT. This CDR3 has 19 amino acids. The CDR3 is CASSVTSTGGLVLTGEAFF. CDR3 DNA: TGTGCCAGCAGTGTAACCTCGACCGGGGGGCTGGTACTAACTGGTGAAGCTTTCTTT.

This clonotype was seen many times. CDR3 residues: CASRGTDEKLFF. In nucleotides, the CDR3 is TGTGCCAGCAGAGGGACCGATGAAAAACTGTTTTTT. The chain links TRBV7-2 to TRBJ1-4, with D possibly being TRBD1 (5 bases). Germline V gene data show CDR1 as SGHTA and CDR2 as FQGNSA. Trimming shortened V by 6 bases and J by 6 bases, and 8 bases separated the two germline ends. The CDR3 has 12 residues.

This clonotype was detected many times. V usage is TRBV20-1 and J usage is TRBJ1-2; D is unclear. The CDR3 runs 14 residues. The V gene lost 3 bases and the J gene lost 8 bases, with 19 bases spanning the gap. The germline gives CDR1 DFQATT, CDR2 SNEGSKA (reference sequence). The CDR3 DNA is TGCAGTGCTAGCTGGGAGGGTACCTTATGGGGCTACACCTTC. It is translated as CSASWEGTLWGYTF.

At least ten counts were recorded for this clonotype. The chain is built from TRBV6-1 and TRBJ2-5, with 11 positions matching TRBD2. In germline, CDR1 is MNHNS, CDR2 SASEGT. The CDR3 sequence is 16 residues long. After removal of 3 bases from V and 0 bases from J, the junction contained 3 bases not matched to a gene. The CDR3 nucleotides read TGTGCCAGCAGTGATTTAGCGGGGGGGCACCAAGAGACCCAGTACTTC. Translating it yields CASSDLAGGHQETQYF.

A remark on this clonotype: Possible read error: a much larger clone is one base away. The gene calls are TRBV5-1 and TRBJ1-6, with 11 bases identical to TRBD1. Germline loops: CDR1 SGHRS, CDR2 YFSETQ. V was pared by 7 bases and J by 7 bases, with 7 bases of the junction left unmatched. This CDR3 has 15 residues. The CDR3 reads CASGRTGGSNSPLHF. The CDR3 DNA follows: TGCGCCAGCGGCAGGACAGGGGGCTCGAATTCACCCCTCCACTTT.

This clonotype showed up many times. This chain connects TRBV2 to TRBJ1-5; weak D call: TRBD1 (5 bases). The CDR3 is 15 residues long. Germline V gene data show CDR1 as SNHLY and CDR2 as FYNNEI. Trimming took 1 base from V and 6 from J, leaving 13 bases between them. In DNA form, the CDR3 reads TGTGCCAGCAGTGAAGAACAGGTACGGGGTCAGCCCCAGCATTTT. Protein: CASSEEQVRGQPQHF.

J is TRBJ2-3 and V is TRBV6-2 or TRBV6-3; the D gene is possibly TRBD2 (7 bases). The CDR3 is 12 amino acids. Germline lookup yields CDR1 MNHEY and CDR2 SVGEGT. V was trimmed by 6 bases and J by 5 bases, leaving 9 bases between them. This CDR3 is CASRGGVDTQYF. The CDR3 coding sequence is TGTGCCAGCAGAGGGGGGGTAGATACGCAGTATTTT.

This clonotype has a handful of counts. V and J are TRBV4-1 and TRBJ1-3; 7 bases match TRBD1. This CDR3 contains 15 residues. Germline loops: CDR1 MGHRA, CDR2 YSYEKL. V lost 3 bases to trimming and J lost 2 bases; unmatched junction nucleotides: 4. The CDR3: CASSQTTGTGNTIYF. Written as DNA, the CDR3 is TGCGCCAGCAGCCAGACGACAGGGACTGGAAACACCATATATTTT.

A note on this clonotype: Given a much more abundant clone one base away, this may be a read error. The chain has TRBV6-4 and TRBJ2-3; D gene ambiguous. Trimming left V 7 bases short and J 0 bases short, with 11 bases between. The CDR3 is 14 residues long. Germline CDR1 and CDR2: MRHNA and SNTAGT. The CDR3 spells CASTYGRSTDTQYF. For the CDR3, the DNA is TGTGCCAGCACCTACGGACGCAGCACAGATACGCAGTATTTT.

This clonotype was recorded at least ten times. The gene calls are TRBV7-9 and TRBJ1-1, with D maybe TRBD1 (6 bases). The ends were cut back, 5 bases at V and 2 bases at J, with 21 bases in the middle. Germline CDR1 SEHNR, CDR2 FQNEAQ (reference sequence). This CDR3 has 17 amino acids. CDR3 nucleotides: TGTGCCAGCAGCGCTAACCCCGGACAGAGGGCAAACACTGAAGCTTTCTTT. As protein: CASSANPGQRANTEAFF.

This clonotype was picked up many times. DNA for the CDR3: TGTGCCAGCAGCTTAGCAGGTAGAAGGAGGGGGCTCAATGAAAAACTGTTTTTT. It is translated as CASSLAGRRRGLNEKLFF. The chain couples TRBV7-9 to TRBJ1-4, with 7 bases fitting TRBD1. The V gene end was trimmed by 0 bases and the J gene end by 5 bases; junction bases not matched to a gene: 12. Germline assignment: CDR1 SEHNR and CDR2 FQNEAQ (reference sequence). CDR3 length: 18 residues.

This clonotype has only a few counts. The V and J genes are TRBV25-1 and TRBJ2-1; the D gene is possibly TRBD2 (5 bases). The CDR3 is made up of 12 amino acids. The V gene's germline CDR1 is MGHDK and CDR2 SYGVNS. V shed 7 bases and J shed 7 bases, with 11 bases lying between them. The CDR3 reads CASTDRGNEQFF. DNA for the CDR3: TGTGCCAGCACGGACCGCGGGAATGAGCAGTTCTTC.

This clonotype was detected many times. The chain carries TRBV9 and TRBJ1-3, with D perhaps TRBD1 (5 bases). The V gene lost 6 bases and the J gene lost 4 bases, with 17 bases spanning the gap. Germline V gene lookup returns CDR1 SGDLS and CDR2 YYNGEE. This CDR3 comprises 15 residues. CDR3 coding DNA: TGTGCCAGCACTTCTAATTGGGGGTCAGGAAACACCATATATTTT. Protein product: CASTSNWGSGNTIYF.

The table lists this clonotype with a few counts. This chain joins TRBV19 and TRBJ1-6, with 12 bases lining up with TRBD1. The CDR3 runs 16 residues. Germline loops: CDR1 LNHDA, CDR2 SQIVND (reference sequence). V gave up 6 bases and J gave up 11 bases; unmatched junction bases: 11. CDR3 DNA sequence: TGTGCCAGTAGCATCCGGGACAGGGGGCGCCGCCCACCCCTCCACTTT. It encodes CASSIRDRGRRPPLHF. Complete variable domain (other parts from reference TRBV19 and TRBJ1-6): DGGITQSPKYLFRKEGQNVTLSCEQNLNHDAMYWYRQDPGQGLRLIYYSQIVNDFQKGDIAEGYSVSREKKESFPLTVTSAQKNPTAFYLCASSIRDRGRRPPLHFGNGTRLTVT.

V is TRBV4-1 and J is TRBJ2-7, with 8 bases fitting TRBD2. Germline loops: CDR1 MGHRA, CDR2 YSYEKL. The CDR3 totals 16 residues. Trimming took 2 bases from V and 2 from J; bases not matched to a gene: 8. The CDR3 sequence: CASSQLQRGRTYEQYF. As DNA, the CDR3 is TGCGCCAGCAGCCAACTTCAGCGGGGGCGAACCTACGAGCAGTACTTC.

This clonotype has just a few counts. The rearrangement joins TRBV24-1 to TRBJ2-1; no clear D gene. The CDR3 loop spans 12 amino acids. Trimming pared 1 base from V and 5 bases from J, leaving 2 bases between. From germline, CDR1 is KGHDR and CDR2 SFDVKD. The CDR3 DNA reads as TGTGCCACCAGTGATTTCGACAATGAGCAGTTCTTC. It specifies CATSDFDNEQFF.

In its sample, this clonotype was seen many times. The conserved closing phenylalanine or tryptophan is absent in this CDR3, likely reflecting a read error. This sequence joins TRBV2 and TRBJ2-7, with TRBD2 matching 7 bases. Germline V gene sequence: CDR1 SNHLY, CDR2 FYNNEI. After removal of 2 bases from V and 0 bases from J, the junction contained 4 bases not matched to a gene. This CDR3 has 15 residues. This chain's CDR3 is CASSEIAGVSYEQYL. The CDR3 coding sequence is TGTGCCAGCAGTGAAATCGCGGGGGTCTCCTACGAGCAGTACCTC.

As for this clonotype: Since a far larger clone is one base different, this is likely a read error. V gene TRBV6-8 combines with J gene TRBJ2-2; D not certain. The ends were cut back, 11 bases at V and 0 bases at J, with 13 bases in the middle. Germline V gene sequence: CDR1 MNHGY, CDR2 SAAAGT. This CDR3 is built from 14 residues. The chain's CDR3 is CACTLRPNTGELFF. DNA of the CDR3: TGTGCCTGCACCCTTAGACCGAACACCGGGGAGCTGTTTTTT.

The table lists this clonotype with many counts. The chain joins TRBV20-1 to TRBJ1-1; D possibly corresponds to TRBD1 (5 bases). The germline CDR1 and CDR2 sequences are DFQATT and SNEGSKA (reference sequence). V was trimmed by 0 bases and J by 5 bases, leaving 13 bases between them. The CDR3 length is 14 residues. CDR3 amino acids: CSARDSSWGTEAFF. The CDR3 DNA is TGCAGTGCTAGAGACAGCTCATGGGGGACTGAAGCTTTCTTT.

The rearrangement links TRBV4-1 to TRBJ2-5; the match to TRBD2 covers 14 bases. This CDR3 spans 19 amino acids. The junction had 6 bases not matched to a gene; V was cut back by 0 bases and J by 0 bases. Germline CDR1 MGHRA, CDR2 YSYEKL. CDR3 DNA: TGCGCCAGCAGCCAAGATGGACTAGCGGGGGGCTTGTACCAAGAGACCCAGTACTTC. Translation gives CASSQDGLAGGLYQETQYF.

The rearrangement links TRBV12-3 or TRBV12-4 to TRBJ1-2; the D gene is possibly TRBD1 (5 bases). V was shortened by 3 bases and J by 7 bases, with 12 bases between the two germline ends. The CDR3 extends over 13 amino acids. CDR3 bases: TGTGCCAGCAGTTTGACAGAGGGTGGTGGCTACACCTTC. Its protein product is CASSLTEGGGYTF.

A word on this clonotype: This probably arose from a read error, given a far larger clone one base away. This chain connects TRBV7-2 to TRBJ2-5; possible D gene TRBD1, 7 bases. The CDR3 extends over 14 amino acids. Germline lookup yields CDR1 SGHTA and CDR2 FQGNSA. V was clipped by 5 bases and J by 1 base, with 11 bases between them. CDR3 protein: CTSSPGDSQETQYF. CDR3 in DNA: TGTACCAGCAGCCCGGGGGACAGCCAAGAGACCCAGTACTTC. The full variable domain, in which reference TRBV7-2 and TRBJ2-5 provide the parts outside the CDR3, is GAGVSQSPSNKVTEKGKDVELRCDPISGHTALYWYRQSLGQGLEFLIYFQGNSAPDKSGLPSDRFSAERTGGSVSTLTIQRTQQEDSAVYLCTSSPGDSQETQYFGPGTRLLVL.

The chain uses TRBV5-1 and TRBJ1-5, with a weak D call TRBD1 (5 bases). The CDR3 loop spans 20 amino acids. V lost 0 bases and J 0 bases, leaving 22 bases between the germline ends. Germline V gene data show CDR1 as SGHRS and CDR2 as YFSETQ. CDR3 bases: TGCGCCAGCAGCTTGGCCGCGGGGAGGGGTCGACCCTATAGCAATCAGCCCCAGCATTTT. Protein product: CASSLAAGRGRPYSNQPQHF.

The chain carries TRBV20-1 and TRBJ1-6; a weak D match, TRBD1 (6 bases). Germline V gives CDR1 DFQATT, CDR2 SNEGSKA (reference sequence). With 4 bases removed from V and 9 bases from J, the gap between germline ends came to 19 bases. This CDR3 is 15 amino acids long. The CDR3 protein is CSAKRGVLGGSPLHF. The DNA of the CDR3 is TGCAGTGCTAAAAGGGGAGTCCTAGGGGGTTCACCCCTCCACTTT.